The next 3 T cell receptor beta chains were all read from a single sample in a study of shared clonotypes between healthy human individuals. The data were produced by immunoSEQ multiplex PCR, yet TCRdb's version contains in-frame clones alone and is incomplete. The sample holds hundreds of thousands of clones, 60% to 80% seen once. The sample taken for sequencing was memory CD4+ T cells sorted from blood. As to subset: CD45RA-negative fraction. The source of these receptors is a woman in her 30s in good health.

This clone appeared a few times. Other DNA sequences of this sample code for an identical CDR3. The V and J genes are TRBV20-1 and TRBJ1-1; D may be TRBD1 (5 bases). The V and J ends lost 0 bases and 7 bases respectively, with 6 bases between them. CDR3 length: 11 residues. CDR1 DFQATT and CDR2 SNEGSKA come from the germline V gene (reference sequence). CDR3 sequence (DNA): TGCAGTGCTAGAGACAGGGATGAAGCTTTCTTT. Translating it yields CSARDRDEAFF.

This clone was observed a few times. In nucleotides, the CDR3 is TGTGCGGGGACGGGGGCCGTCACTGAAGCTTTCTTT. It specifies CAGTGAVTEAFF. This chain uses TRBV30 with TRBJ1-1; D possibly corresponds to TRBD1 (6 bases). The CDR3 is 12 residues long. The V gene's germline CDR1 is GTSNPN and CDR2 SVGIG (reference sequence).

The chain recombines TRBV28 with TRBJ1-2, with a tentative D call TRBD1 (6 bases). The CDR3 consists of 14 residues. Germline V lookup: CDR1 MDHEN, CDR2 SYDVKM. Trimming pared 5 bases from V and 7 bases from J, leaving 17 bases between. CDR3 residues: CASSRTGTYGGYTF. CDR3 sequence (DNA): TGTGCCAGCAGTCGCACCGGGACATACGGTGGCTACACCTTC.